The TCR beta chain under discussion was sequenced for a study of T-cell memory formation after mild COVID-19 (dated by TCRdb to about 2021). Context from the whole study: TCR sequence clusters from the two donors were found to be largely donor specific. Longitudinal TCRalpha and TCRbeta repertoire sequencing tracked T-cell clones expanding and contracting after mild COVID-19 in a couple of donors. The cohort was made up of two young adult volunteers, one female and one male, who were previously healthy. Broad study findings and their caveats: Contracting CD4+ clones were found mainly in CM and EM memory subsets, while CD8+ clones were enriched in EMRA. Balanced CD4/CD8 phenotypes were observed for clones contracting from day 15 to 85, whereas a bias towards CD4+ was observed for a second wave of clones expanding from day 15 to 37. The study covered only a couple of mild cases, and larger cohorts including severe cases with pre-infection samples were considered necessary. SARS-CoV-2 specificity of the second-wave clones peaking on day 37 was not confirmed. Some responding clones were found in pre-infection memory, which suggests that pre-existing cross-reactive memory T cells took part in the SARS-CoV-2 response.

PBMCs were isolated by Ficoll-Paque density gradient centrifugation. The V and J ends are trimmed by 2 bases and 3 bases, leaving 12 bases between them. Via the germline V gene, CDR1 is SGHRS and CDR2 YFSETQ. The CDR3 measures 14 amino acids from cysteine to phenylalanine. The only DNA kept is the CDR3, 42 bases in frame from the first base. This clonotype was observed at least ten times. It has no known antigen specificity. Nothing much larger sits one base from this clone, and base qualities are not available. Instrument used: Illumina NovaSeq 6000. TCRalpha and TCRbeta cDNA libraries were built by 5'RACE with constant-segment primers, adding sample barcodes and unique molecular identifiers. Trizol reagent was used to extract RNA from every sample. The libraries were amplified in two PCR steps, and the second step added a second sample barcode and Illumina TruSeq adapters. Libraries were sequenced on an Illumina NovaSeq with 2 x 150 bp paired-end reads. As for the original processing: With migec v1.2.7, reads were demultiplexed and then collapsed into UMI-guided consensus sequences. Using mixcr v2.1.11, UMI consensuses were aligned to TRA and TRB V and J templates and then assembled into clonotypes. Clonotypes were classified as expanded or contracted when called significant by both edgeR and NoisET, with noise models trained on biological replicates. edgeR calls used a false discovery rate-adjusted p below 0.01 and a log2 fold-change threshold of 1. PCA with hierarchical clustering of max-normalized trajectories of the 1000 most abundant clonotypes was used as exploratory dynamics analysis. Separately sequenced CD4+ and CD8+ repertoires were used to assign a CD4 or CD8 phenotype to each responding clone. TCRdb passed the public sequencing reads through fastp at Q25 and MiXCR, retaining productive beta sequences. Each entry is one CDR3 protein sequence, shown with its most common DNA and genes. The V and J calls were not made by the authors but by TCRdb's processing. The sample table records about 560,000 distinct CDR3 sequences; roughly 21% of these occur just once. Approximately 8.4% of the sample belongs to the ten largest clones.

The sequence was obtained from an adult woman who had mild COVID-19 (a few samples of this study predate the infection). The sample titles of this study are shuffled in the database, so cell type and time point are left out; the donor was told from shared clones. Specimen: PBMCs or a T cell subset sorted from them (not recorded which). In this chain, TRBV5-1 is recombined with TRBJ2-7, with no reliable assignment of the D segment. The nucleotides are TGCGCCAGCAGCTTATCGCAGGAAGGCTACGAGCAGTACTTC. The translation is CASSLSQEGYEQYF.